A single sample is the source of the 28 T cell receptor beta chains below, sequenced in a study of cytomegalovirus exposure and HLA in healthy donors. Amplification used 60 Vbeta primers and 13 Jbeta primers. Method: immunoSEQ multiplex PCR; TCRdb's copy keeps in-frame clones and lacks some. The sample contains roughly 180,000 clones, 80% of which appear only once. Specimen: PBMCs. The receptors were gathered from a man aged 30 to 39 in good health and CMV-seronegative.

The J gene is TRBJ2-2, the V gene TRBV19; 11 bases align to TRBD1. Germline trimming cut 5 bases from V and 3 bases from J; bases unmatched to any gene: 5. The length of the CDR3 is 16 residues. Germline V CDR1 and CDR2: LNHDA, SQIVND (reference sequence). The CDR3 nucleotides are TGTGCCAGTAGTTCGGGACAGGGGGGACACACCGGGGAGCTGTTTTTT. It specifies CASSSGQGGHTGELFF.

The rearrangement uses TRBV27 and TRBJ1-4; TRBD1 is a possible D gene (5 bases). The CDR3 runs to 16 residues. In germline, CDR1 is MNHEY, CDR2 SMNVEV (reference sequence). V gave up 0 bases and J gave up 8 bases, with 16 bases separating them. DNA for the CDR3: TGTGCCAGCAGTTTATCAGGACATCATTTTGTGGAAAAACTGTTTTTT. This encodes CASSLSGHHFVEKLFF.

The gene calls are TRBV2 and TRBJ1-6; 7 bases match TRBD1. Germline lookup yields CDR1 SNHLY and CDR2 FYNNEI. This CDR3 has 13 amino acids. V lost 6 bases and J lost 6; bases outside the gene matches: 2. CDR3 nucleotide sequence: TGTGCCAGCAGGGGGACAGCTAATTCACCCCTCCACTTT. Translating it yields CASRGTANSPLHF.

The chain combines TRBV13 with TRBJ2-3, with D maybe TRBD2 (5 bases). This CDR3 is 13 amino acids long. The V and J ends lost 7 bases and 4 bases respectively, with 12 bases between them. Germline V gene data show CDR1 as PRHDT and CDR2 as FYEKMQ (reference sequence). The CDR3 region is CASTFMGADTQYF. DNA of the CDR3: TGTGCCAGCACCTTCATGGGAGCAGATACGCAGTATTTT.

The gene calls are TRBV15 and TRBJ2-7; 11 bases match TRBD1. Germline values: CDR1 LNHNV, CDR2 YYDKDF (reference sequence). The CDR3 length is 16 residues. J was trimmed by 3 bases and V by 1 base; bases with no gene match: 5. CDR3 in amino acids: CATSRAWTGGFYEQYF. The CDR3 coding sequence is TGTGCCACCAGCAGAGCGTGGACAGGGGGCTTCTACGAGCAGTACTTC.

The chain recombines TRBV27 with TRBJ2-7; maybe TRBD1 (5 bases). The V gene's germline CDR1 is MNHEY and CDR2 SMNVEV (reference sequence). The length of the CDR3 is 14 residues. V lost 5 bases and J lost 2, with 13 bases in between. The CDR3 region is CASSHGRTPYEQYF. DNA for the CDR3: TGTGCCAGCAGTCACGGCAGGACACCCTACGAGCAGTACTTC.

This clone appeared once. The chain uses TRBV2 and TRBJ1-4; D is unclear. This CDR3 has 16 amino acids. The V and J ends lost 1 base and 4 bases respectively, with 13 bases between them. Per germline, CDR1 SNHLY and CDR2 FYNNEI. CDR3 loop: CASSEGRPRVNEKLFF. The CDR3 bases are TGTGCCAGCAGTGAAGGTCGTCCGCGAGTTAATGAAAAACTGTTTTTT.

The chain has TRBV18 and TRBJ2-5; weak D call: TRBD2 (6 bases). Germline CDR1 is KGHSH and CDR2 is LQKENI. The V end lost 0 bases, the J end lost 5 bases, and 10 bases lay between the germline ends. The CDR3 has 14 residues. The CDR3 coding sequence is TGTGCCAGCTCACCACCGGCTAGCGCGGAGACCCAGTACTTC. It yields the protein CASSPPASAETQYF.

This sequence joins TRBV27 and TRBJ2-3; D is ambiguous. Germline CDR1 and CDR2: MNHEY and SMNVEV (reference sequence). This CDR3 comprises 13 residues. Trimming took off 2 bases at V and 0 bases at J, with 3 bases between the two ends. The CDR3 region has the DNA TGTGCCAGCAGTTTAACAAGCACAGATACGCAGTATTTT. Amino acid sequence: CASSLTSTDTQYF.

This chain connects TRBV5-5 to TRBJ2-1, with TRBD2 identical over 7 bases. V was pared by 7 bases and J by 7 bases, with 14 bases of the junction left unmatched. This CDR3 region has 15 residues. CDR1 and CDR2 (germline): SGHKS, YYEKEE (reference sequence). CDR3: CASSSGPSGKNEQFF. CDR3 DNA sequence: TGTGCCAGCTCCTCTGGGCCTAGCGGCAAAAATGAGCAGTTCTTC.

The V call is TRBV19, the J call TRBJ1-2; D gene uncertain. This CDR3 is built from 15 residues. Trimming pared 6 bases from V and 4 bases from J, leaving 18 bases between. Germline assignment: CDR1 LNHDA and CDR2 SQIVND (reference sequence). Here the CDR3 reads CASRPTSGNAYGYTF. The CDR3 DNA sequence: TGTGCCAGTAGACCGACCTCCGGGAACGCCTATGGCTACACCTTC.

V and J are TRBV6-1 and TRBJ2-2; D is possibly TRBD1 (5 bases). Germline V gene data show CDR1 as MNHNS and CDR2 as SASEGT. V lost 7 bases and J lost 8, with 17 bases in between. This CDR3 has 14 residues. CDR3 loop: CASKTPWGAGELFF. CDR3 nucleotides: TGTGCCAGCAAGACCCCATGGGGCGCGGGGGAGCTGTTTTTT.

This CDR3 is CASSLSGGRDTQYF. The CDR3 DNA reads TGTGCCAGCAGTTTAAGCGGGGGGAGGGATACGCAGTATTTT. The chain uses TRBV28 and TRBJ2-3, with 9 bases matching TRBD2. Germline V gene sequence: CDR1 MDHEN, CDR2 SYDVKM. J gave up 6 bases and V 2 bases, and 3 bases lay outside the gene matches. The CDR3 has 14 amino acids.

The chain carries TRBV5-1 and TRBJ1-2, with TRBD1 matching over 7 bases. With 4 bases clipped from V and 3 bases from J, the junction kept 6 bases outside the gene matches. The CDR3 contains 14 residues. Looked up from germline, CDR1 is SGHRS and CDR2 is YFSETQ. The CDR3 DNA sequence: TGCGCCAGCAGCGCTGGACAGGCCTACTATGGCTACACCTTC. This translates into CASSAGQAYYGYTF.

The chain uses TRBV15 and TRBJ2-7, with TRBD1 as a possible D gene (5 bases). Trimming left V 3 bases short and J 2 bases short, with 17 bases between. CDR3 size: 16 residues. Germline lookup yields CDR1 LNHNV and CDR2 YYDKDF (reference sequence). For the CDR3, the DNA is TGTGCCACCAGCAGGGTAAAGGGGCCAGATCCCTACGAGCAGTACTTC. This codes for CATSRVKGPDPYEQYF.

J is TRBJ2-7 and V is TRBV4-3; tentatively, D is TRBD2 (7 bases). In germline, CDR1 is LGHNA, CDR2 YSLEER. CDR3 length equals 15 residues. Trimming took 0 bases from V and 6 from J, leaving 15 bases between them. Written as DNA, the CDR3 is TGCGCCAGCAGCCAAGATATGGAGGGGGGGCTCGAGCAGTACTTC. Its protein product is CASSQDMEGGLEQYF.

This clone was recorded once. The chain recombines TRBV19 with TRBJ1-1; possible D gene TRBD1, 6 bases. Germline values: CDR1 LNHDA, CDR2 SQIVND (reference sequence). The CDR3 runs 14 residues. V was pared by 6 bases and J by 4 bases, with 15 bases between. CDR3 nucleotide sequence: TGTGCCAGTAGCCCGGGAGGGGGAAGCACTGAAGCTTTCTTT. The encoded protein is CASSPGGGSTEAFF. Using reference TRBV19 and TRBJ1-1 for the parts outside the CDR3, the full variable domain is DGGITQSPKYLFRKEGQNVTLSCEQNLNHDAMYWYRQDPGQGLRLIYYSQIVNDFQKGDIAEGYSVSREKKESFPLTVTSAQKNPTAFYLCASSPGGGSTEAFFGQGTRLTVV.

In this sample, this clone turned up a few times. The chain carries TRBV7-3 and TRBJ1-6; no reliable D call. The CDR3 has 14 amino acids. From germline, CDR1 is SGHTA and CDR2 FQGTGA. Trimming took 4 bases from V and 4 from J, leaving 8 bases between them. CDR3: CASSSGSYNSPLHF. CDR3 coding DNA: TGTGCCAGCAGCTCGGGTAGTTATAATTCACCCCTCCACTTT.

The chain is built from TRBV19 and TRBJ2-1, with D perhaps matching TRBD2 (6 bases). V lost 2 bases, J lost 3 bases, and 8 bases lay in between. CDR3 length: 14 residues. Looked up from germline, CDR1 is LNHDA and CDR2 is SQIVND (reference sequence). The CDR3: CASSISSGYNEQFF. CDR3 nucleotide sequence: TGTGCCAGTAGTATAAGTAGCGGCTACAATGAGCAGTTCTTC.

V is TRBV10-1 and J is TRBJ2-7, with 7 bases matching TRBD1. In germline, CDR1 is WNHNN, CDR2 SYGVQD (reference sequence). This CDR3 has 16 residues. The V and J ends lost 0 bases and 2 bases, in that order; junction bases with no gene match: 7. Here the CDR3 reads CASSESRDSVTYEQYF. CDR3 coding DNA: TGCGCCAGCAGTGAGTCCCGGGACAGTGTTACCTACGAGCAGTACTTC.

CDR3 amino acids: CAWASGSTDTQYF. The CDR3 DNA is TGTGCCTGGGCAAGCGGGAGCACAGATACGCAGTATTTT. This rearrangement joins TRBV30 to TRBJ2-3; a weak D match, TRBD2 (6 bases). The CDR3 covers 13 residues. Germline CDR1 is GTSNPN and CDR2 is SVGIG (reference sequence). V gave up 5 bases and J gave up 0 bases, with 9 bases separating them.

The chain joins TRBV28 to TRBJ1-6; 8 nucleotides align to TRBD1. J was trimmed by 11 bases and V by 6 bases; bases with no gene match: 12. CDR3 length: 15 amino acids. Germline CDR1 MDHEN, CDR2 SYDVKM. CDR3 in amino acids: CASSPGQGRSTPLHF. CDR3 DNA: TGTGCCAGCAGCCCCGGACAGGGAAGGTCCACACCCCTCCACTTT.

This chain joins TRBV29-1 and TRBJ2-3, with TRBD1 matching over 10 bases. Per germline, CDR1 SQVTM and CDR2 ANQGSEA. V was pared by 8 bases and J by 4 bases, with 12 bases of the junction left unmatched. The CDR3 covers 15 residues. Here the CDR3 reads CSTRQGASGADTQYF. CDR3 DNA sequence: TGCAGCACCAGACAGGGGGCGTCAGGAGCAGATACGCAGTATTTT.

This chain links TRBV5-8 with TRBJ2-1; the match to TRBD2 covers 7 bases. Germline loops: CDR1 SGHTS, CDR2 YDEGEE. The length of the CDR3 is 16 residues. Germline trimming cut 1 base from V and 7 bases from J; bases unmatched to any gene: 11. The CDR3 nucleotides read TGTGCCAGCAGCTTGTGGGGGGGGGTTACCCCAAATGAGCAGTTCTTC. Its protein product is CASSLWGGVTPNEQFF. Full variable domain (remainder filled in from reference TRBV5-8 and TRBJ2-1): EAGVTQSPTHLIKTRGQQATLRCSPISGHTSVYWYQQALGLGLQFLLWYDEGEERNRGNFPPRFSGRQFPNYSSELNVNALELEDSALYLCASSLWGGVTPNEQFFGPGTRLTVL.

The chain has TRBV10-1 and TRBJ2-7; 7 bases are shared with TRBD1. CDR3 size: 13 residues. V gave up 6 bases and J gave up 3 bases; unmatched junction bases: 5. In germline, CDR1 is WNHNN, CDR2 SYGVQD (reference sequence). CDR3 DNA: TGCGCCAGCAGCCCGGGACAGTTCTACGAGCAGTACTTC. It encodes CASSPGQFYEQYF.

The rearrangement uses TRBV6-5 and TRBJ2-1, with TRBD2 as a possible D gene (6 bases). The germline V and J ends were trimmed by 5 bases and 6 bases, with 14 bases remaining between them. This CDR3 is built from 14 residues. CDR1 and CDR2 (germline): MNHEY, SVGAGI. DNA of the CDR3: TGTGCCAGCAGTCCCCTTGGGGGAGGCAATGAGCAGTTCTTC. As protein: CASSPLGGGNEQFF.

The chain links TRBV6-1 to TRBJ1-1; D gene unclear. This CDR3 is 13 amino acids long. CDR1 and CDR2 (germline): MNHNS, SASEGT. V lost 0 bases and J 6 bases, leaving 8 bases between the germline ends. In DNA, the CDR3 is TGTGCCAGCAGTGAAGCGCGGTGGGCTGAAGCTTTCTTT. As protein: CASSEARWAEAFF.

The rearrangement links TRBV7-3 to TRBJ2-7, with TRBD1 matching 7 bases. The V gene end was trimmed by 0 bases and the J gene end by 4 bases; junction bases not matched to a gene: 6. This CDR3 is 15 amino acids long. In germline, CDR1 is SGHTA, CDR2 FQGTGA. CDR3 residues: CASSLTQGGRYEQYF. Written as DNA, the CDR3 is TGTGCCAGCAGCTTAACGCAAGGGGGCAGATACGAGCAGTACTTC.